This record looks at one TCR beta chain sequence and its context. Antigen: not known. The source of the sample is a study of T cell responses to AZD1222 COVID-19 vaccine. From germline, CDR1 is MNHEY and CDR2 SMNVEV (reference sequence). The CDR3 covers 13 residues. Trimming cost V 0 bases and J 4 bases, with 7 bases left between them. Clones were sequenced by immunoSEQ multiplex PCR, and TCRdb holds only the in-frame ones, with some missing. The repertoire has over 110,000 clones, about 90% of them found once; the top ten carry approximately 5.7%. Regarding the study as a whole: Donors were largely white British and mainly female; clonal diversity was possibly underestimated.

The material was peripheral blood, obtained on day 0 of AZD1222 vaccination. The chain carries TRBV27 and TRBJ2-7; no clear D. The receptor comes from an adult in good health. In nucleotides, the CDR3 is TGTGCCAGCAGTTTATCGCTCAGGTACGAGCAGTACTTC. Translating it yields CASSLSLRYEQYF.